The clone carrying this T cell receptor beta chain was seen only a few times. Its antigen is as yet unknown. These data belong to a study of T cells after yellow fever vaccination. Study at large: With SMART-Seq v4 Ultra Low Input, the fractions containing low cell numbers were prepared.

Germline V gene lookup returns CDR1 MNHNY and CDR2 SVGAGI (reference sequence). V dropped 0 bases and J dropped 7; count of bases not matched to a gene: 9. The CDR3 totals 16 residues. 5'RACE template switching added a universal primer site and UMIs to TCR cDNA. TCRdb reprocessed the 5' RACE reads with MiXCR, giving one entry per CDR3 protein. The table shows 400,000 or so distinct CDR3 sequences, with approximately 19% occurring only once. Findings and caveats of the study: The booster saw the reappearance of most primary-vaccination clones (roughly 95% CD4, about 85% CD8).

This chain uses TRBV6-6 with TRBJ2-5, with 9 positions matching TRBD2. This receptor was identified in a man younger than 30 who received the YFV17D yellow fever vaccine. Sequencing used PBMCs, obtained before the yellow fever booster vaccination. CDR3 bases: TGTGCCAGCAGTTACTCGGTAGCGGGGGCCTCAGGGACCCAGTACTTC. It translates to CASSYSVAGASGTQYF.